The 20 T cell receptor beta chains given below trace back to one sample, sequenced in a study of blood T cell repertoires in COVID-19. The assay was immunoSEQ multiplex PCR, and TCRdb's table has in-frame clones only and misses some. The data contain 150,000 to 180,000 clones, 80% to 90% of them singletons. The sample consisted of peripheral blood. The receptors were sampled from a woman between 45 and 60 years old with acute or convalescent COVID-19.

In its sample, this clone was seen once. This rearrangement joins TRBV29-1 to TRBJ2-1; tentatively, D is TRBD2 (6 bases). V gave up 5 bases and J gave up 2 bases, with 16 bases separating them. Germline V lookup: CDR1 SQVTM, CDR2 ANQGSEA. The CDR3 is 15 amino acids. The CDR3 coding sequence is TGCAGCGTTTCCCGTGGAGGGGCGACCTACAATGAGCAGTTCTTC. It specifies CSVSRGGATYNEQFF.

The rearrangement uses TRBV11-2 and TRBJ2-5, with D perhaps matching TRBD1 (6 bases). Trimming stripped 5 bases from V and 2 bases from J, with 18 bases between. Germline CDR1 and CDR2: SGHAT and FQNNGV. CDR3 length: 16 amino acids. CDR3 bases: TGTGCCAGCAGCCGTCGGGTAGGACAGATTCAAGAGACCCAGTACTTC. It yields the protein CASSRRVGQIQETQYF.

This chain joins TRBV7-2 and TRBJ1-2; TRBD1 matches 9 bases. Germline CDR1 SGHTA, CDR2 FQGNSA. Trimming took 5 bases from V and 6 from J; bases not matched to a gene: 10. There are 15 residues in the CDR3. The CDR3 loop reads CASSAFTGGADGYTF. In DNA, the CDR3 is TGTGCCAGCAGCGCCTTCACAGGGGGCGCAGATGGCTACACCTTC.

This clone has only a few counts. The CDR3 region has the DNA TGTGCCAGCAGCCGAGGACAGGCGGAGGGCTACACCTTC. Its protein is CASSRGQAEGYTF. The chain employs TRBV7-9 and TRBJ1-2; 7 bases line up with TRBD1. The germline CDR1 and CDR2 sequences are SEHNR and FQNEAQ (reference sequence). The CDR3 is 13 amino acids. J lost 8 bases, V lost 5 bases, and 8 bases had no gene match.

This chain links TRBV5-4 with TRBJ2-6, with D perhaps TRBD1 (5 bases). Trimming left V 7 bases short and J 1 base short, with 18 bases between. Per the germline V gene, CDR1 is SGHNT and CDR2 is YYREEE (reference sequence). CDR3 length: 17 amino acids. The CDR3 spells CASAQASDSSGANVLTF. Written as DNA, the CDR3 is TGTGCCAGCGCCCAGGCCAGCGACAGTTCTGGGGCCAACGTCCTGACTTTC. The full variable domain, rest sourced from reference TRBV5-4 and TRBJ2-6, is ETGVTQSPTHLIKTRGQQVTLRCSSQSGHNTVSWYQQALGQGPQFIFQYYREEENGRGNFPPRFSGLQFPNYSSELNVNALELDDSALYLCASAQASDSSGANVLTFGAGSRLTVL.

The chain uses TRBV6-6 and TRBJ1-1; D not certain. This CDR3 has 12 residues. Germline V gives CDR1 MNHNY, CDR2 SVGAGI (reference sequence). V shed 4 bases and J shed 2 bases, with 5 bases lying between them. The CDR3 nucleotides read TGTGCCAGCAGTTGGGCTAACACTGAAGCTTTCTTT. Translated: CASSWANTEAFF.

This clone has more than one count but fewer than ten. The V gene is TRBV7-3, the J gene TRBJ2-7, with TRBD2 matching 9 bases. CDR1 is SGHTA and CDR2 is FQGTGA in the germline V gene. Unmatched junction bases numbered 5, after V lost 2 bases and J lost 6 bases. The CDR3 consists of 14 residues. Written as DNA, the CDR3 is TGTGCCAGCAGCTTAGCGGGAGGGCCATCCGAGCAGTACTTC. Amino acids: CASSLAGGPSEQYF.

This clone was counted only a few times. The V and J genes are TRBV5-6 and TRBJ2-3, with TRBD2 matching over 11 bases. There are 18 residues in the CDR3. Germline V gene data show CDR1 as SGHDT and CDR2 as YYEEEE. V was clipped by 2 bases and J by 0 bases; unmatched bases: 8. CDR3 nucleotides: TGTGCCAGCAGCTTATCTAGCGGGGGGTCCTTGAGCACAGATACGCAGTATTTT. This gives the protein CASSLSSGGSLSTDTQYF.

The chain uses TRBV7-2 and TRBJ2-7; 11 bases match TRBD2. This CDR3 spans 16 amino acids. V gave up 1 base and J gave up 3 bases; unmatched junction bases: 5. In germline, CDR1 is SGHTA, CDR2 FQGNSA. CDR3: CASSLVATSGNYEQYF. The CDR3 nucleotides read TGTGCCAGCAGCTTAGTGGCGACTAGCGGGAACTACGAGCAGTACTTC.

The chain uses TRBV6-5 and TRBJ2-1; D is perhaps TRBD2 (5 bases). V was clipped by 2 bases and J by 2 bases, with 10 bases between them. CDR3 length: 15 amino acids. Germline CDR1 is MNHEY and CDR2 is SVGAGI. The CDR3 sequence: CASSYELGAYNEQFF. CDR3 coding DNA: TGTGCCAGCAGTTACGAACTAGGAGCCTACAATGAGCAGTTCTTC.

The V call is TRBV6-2 or TRBV6-3, the J call TRBJ1-2; D may be TRBD1 (6 bases). CDR1 is MNHEY and CDR2 is SVGEGT in the germline V gene. This CDR3 is built from 13 residues. The ends were cut back, 6 bases at V and 4 bases at J, with 12 bases in the middle. CDR3 amino acids: CASSHGQIYGYTF. The CDR3 nucleotides read TGTGCCAGCAGCCACGGACAGATCTATGGCTACACCTTC.

In regard to this clone: At one of its ends the junction is not consistent with the germline gene, which may arise from a read error. The rearrangement links TRBV10-1 to TRBJ1-2; 9 bases line up with TRBD1. Germline loops: CDR1 WNHNN, CDR2 SYGVQD (reference sequence). The CDR3 has 13 residues. The CDR3 spells CASSPGTGRGYAF. For the CDR3, the DNA is TGCGCCAGCAGCCCCGGGACAGGGCGAGGCTACGCCTTC.

This chain connects TRBV18 to TRBJ2-7; the D is unclear. The V end was cut by 2 bases, the J end by 5 bases, with 7 bases between. The germline gives CDR1 KGHSH, CDR2 LQKENI. The CDR3 has 12 residues. CDR3 coding DNA: TGTGCCAGCTCACCAGGGCCAGACGAGCAGTACTTC. Translation: CASSPGPDEQYF.

The V call is TRBV10-3, the J call TRBJ1-4, with 8 bases identical to TRBD1. The CDR3 spans 15 residues. V was clipped by 2 bases and J by 4 bases; unmatched bases: 3. CDR1 ENHRY and CDR2 SYGVKD come from the germline V gene. Here the CDR3 reads CAISETGGNNEKLFF. CDR3 sequence (DNA): TGTGCCATCAGTGAGACAGGGGGTAATAATGAAAAACTGTTTTTT.

The chain employs TRBV3-1 (or the pseudogene TRBV3-2) and TRBJ1-1, with D hard to call. Per germline, CDR1 LGHDT and CDR2 YNNKEL (reference sequence). The CDR3 length is 13 residues. The germline V and J ends were trimmed by 4 bases and 3 bases, with 9 bases remaining between them. The CDR3 DNA reads as TGTGCCAGCAGCCGAGGGCGGTACACTGAAGCTTTCTTT. It encodes CASSRGRYTEAFF.

V and J are TRBV7-2 and TRBJ2-1; the D gene is possibly TRBD2 (6 bases). V was clipped by 1 base and J by 0 bases, with 16 bases between them. Looked up from germline, CDR1 is SGHTA and CDR2 is FQGNSA. The CDR3 length is 18 residues. The CDR3 region is CASSLGSSVGSSYNEQFF. Written as DNA, the CDR3 is TGTGCCAGCAGCTTAGGGTCTAGCGTGGGGAGCTCCTACAATGAGCAGTTCTTC.

V gene TRBV18 combines with J gene TRBJ2-5, with a weak D call TRBD2 (6 bases). Trimming removed 2 bases from V and 2 bases from J, with 15 bases in between. CDR1 and CDR2 (germline): KGHSH, LQKENI. The CDR3 length is 16 residues. CDR3 sequence (DNA): TGTGCCAGCTCACCAAATTATCTAGCGCCACAAGAGACCCAGTACTTC. The encoded protein is CASSPNYLAPQETQYF.

The V and J genes are TRBV6-5 and TRBJ1-1; 7 bases fit TRBD1. Germline V gene data show CDR1 as MNHEY and CDR2 as SVGAGI. The CDR3 loop spans 14 amino acids. Trimming cost V 2 bases and J 4 bases; bases outside gene matches: 4. The CDR3, as DNA: TGTGCCAGCAGTTACACAGGGGCTGGCACTGAAGCTTTCTTT. Its translation: CASSYTGAGTEAFF.

J is TRBJ2-2 and V is TRBV9; TRBD2 aligns across 8 bases. The V segment lost 0 bases and the J segment 1 base; nucleotides outside the gene matches: 14. The CDR3 totals 20 residues. CDR1 and CDR2 from the germline V gene are SGDLS and YYNGEE. The CDR3 here is CASSVEVGGASILNTGELFF. Here the CDR3 DNA reads TGTGCCAGCAGCGTAGAGGTCGGGGGGGCCTCTATTCTGAACACCGGGGAGCTGTTTTTT.

This clone was seen only a few times. This chain connects TRBV9 to TRBJ2-1; 9 nucleotides align to TRBD1. CDR1 SGDLS and CDR2 YYNGEE come from the germline V gene. This CDR3 is 16 amino acids long. V lost 4 bases and J lost 5; bases outside the gene matches: 10. In nucleotides, the CDR3 is TGTGCCAGCAGCCTAGAGGGGACAGGGATAGACAATGAGCAGTTCTTC. This translates into CASSLEGTGIDNEQFF.